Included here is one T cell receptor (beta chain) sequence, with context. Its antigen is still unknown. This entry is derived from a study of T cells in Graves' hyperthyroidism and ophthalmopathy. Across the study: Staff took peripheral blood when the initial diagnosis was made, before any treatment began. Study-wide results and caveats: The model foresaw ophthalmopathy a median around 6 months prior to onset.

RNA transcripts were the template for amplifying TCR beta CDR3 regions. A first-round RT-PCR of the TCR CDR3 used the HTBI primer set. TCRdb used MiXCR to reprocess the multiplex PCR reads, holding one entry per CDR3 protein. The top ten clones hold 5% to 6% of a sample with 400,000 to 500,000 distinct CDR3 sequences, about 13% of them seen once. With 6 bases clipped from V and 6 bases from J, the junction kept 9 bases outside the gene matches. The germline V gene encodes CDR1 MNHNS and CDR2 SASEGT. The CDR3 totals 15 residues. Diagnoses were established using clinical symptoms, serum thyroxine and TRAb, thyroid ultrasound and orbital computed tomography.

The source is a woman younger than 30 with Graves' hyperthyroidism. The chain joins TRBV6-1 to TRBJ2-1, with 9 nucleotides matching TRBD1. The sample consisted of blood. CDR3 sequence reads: CASSRGTGYGNEQFF. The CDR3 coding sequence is TGTGCCAGCAGCAGGGGGACAGGGTACGGCAATGAGCAGTTCTTC.